This T cell receptor beta chain was sequenced during a study of blood T cell repertoires in COVID-19. The V gene lost 4 bases and the J gene lost 5 bases, with 6 bases spanning the gap. The CDR3 has 12 amino acids. Germline V gene data show CDR1 as SGHAT and CDR2 as FQDESV (reference sequence). Sequenced by immunoSEQ multiplex PCR; TCRdb stores in-frame clones only, minus some. The sample consists of under 400,000 clones, almost 90% of them appearing once. The sample taken for sequencing was peripheral blood. This sequence originates from a man between 18 and 29 years old with active or convalescent COVID-19. V and J are TRBV11-1 and TRBJ1-3; a weak D match, TRBD1 (5 bases). In nucleotides, the CDR3 is TGTGCCAGCAGCTCGGACAGAAACACCATATATTTT. Encoded protein: CASSSDRNTIYF.